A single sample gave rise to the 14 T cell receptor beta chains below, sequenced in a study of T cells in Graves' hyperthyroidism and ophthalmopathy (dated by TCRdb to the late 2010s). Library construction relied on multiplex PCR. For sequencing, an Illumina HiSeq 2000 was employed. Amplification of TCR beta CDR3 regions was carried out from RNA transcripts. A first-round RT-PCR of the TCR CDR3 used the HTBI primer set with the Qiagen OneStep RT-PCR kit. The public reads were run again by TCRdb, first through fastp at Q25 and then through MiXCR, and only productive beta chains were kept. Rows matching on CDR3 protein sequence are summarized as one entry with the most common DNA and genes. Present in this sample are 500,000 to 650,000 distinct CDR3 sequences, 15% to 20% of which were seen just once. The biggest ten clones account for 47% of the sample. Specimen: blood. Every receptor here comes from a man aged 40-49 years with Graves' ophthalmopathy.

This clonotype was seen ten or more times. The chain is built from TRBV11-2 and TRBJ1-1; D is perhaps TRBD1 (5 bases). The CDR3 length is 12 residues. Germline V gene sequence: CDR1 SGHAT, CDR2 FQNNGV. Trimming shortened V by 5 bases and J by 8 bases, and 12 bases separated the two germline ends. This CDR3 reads CASSPGGYEAFF. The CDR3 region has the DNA TGTGCCAGCAGCCCCGGGGGTTACGAAGCTTTCTTT.

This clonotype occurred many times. The CDR3 DNA reads as TGTGCCAGCAGCCTATTCCTAGCGGGTTCCAATGAGCAGTTCTTC. Protein product: CASSLFLAGSNEQFF. V usage is TRBV7-2 and J usage is TRBJ2-1; 8 bases are shared with TRBD2. The V gene end was trimmed by 5 bases and the J gene end by 6 bases; junction bases not matched to a gene: 9. CDR3 size: 15 residues. Per the germline V gene, CDR1 is SGHTA and CDR2 is FQGNSA.

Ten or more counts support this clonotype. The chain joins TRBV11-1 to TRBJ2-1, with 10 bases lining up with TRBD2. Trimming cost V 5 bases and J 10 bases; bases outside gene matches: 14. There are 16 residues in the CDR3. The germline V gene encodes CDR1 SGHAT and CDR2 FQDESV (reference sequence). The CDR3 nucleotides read TGTGCCAGCAGCCCCCGTCCTAGCGGGGGAGTAGGGGAGCAGTTCTTC. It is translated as CASSPRPSGGVGEQFF.

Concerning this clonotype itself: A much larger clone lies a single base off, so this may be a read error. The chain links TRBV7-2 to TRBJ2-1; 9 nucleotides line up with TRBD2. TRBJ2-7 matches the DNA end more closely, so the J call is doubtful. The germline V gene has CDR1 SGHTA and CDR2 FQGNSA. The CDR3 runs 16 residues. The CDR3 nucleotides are TGTGCCAGCAGCTCGCCCGCCGGCGGGGGGGCCTATGAGCAGTACTTC. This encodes CASSSPAGGGAYEQYF.

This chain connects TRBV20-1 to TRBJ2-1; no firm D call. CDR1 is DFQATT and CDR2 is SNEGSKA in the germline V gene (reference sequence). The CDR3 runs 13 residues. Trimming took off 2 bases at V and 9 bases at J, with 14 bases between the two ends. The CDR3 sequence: CSARSPKDLEQFF. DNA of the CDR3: TGCAGTGCTAGAAGTCCCAAGGATCTTGAGCAGTTCTTC.

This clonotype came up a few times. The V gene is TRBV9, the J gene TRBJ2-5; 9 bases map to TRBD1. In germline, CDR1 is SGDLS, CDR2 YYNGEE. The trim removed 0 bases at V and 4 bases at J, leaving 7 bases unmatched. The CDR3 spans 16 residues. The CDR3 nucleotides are TGTGCCAGCAGCGTAGGGGACAGGGCAGGGGGAGAGACCCAGTACTTC. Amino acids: CASSVGDRAGGETQYF.

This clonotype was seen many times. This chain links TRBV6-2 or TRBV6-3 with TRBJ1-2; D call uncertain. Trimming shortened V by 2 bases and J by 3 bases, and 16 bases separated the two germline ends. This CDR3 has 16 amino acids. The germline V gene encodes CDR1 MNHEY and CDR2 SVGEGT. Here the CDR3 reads CASSYASPNRHYGYTF. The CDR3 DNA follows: TGTGCCAGCAGTTACGCTAGCCCGAACAGACACTATGGCTACACCTTC.

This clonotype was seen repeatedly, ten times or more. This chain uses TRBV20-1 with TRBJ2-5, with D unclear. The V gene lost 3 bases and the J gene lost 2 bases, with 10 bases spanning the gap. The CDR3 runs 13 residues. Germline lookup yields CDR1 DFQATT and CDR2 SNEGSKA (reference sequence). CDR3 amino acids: CSASGLIQETQYF. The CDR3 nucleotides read TGCAGTGCTAGCGGGTTAATACAAGAGACCCAGTACTTC.

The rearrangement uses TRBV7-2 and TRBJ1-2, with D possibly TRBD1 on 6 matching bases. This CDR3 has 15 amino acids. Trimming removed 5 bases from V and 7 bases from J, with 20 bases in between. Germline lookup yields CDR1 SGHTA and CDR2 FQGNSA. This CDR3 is CASSPPGDTTGGYTF. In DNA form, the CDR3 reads TGTGCCAGCAGCCCGCCAGGGGACACGACAGGTGGCTACACCTTC. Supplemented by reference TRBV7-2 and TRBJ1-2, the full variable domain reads GAGVSQSPSNKVTEKGKDVELRCDPISGHTALYWYRQSLGQGLEFLIYFQGNSAPDKSGLPSDRFSAERTGGSVSTLTIQRTQQEDSAVYLCASSPPGDTTGGYTFGSGTRLTVV.

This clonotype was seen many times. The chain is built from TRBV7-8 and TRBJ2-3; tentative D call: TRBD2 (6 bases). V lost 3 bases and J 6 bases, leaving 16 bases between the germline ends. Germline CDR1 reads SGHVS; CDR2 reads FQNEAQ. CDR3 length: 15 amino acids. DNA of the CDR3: TGTGCCAGCAGCTTTGGACTACCCTCATCGGATACGCAGTATTTT. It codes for CASSFGLPSSDTQYF.

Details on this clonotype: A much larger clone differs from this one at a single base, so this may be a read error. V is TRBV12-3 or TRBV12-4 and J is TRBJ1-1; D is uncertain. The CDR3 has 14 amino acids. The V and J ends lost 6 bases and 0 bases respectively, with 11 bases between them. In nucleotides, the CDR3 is TGTGCCAGCAGCACCTTGTCCATGAACACTGAAGCTTTCTTT. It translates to CASSTLSMNTEAFF.

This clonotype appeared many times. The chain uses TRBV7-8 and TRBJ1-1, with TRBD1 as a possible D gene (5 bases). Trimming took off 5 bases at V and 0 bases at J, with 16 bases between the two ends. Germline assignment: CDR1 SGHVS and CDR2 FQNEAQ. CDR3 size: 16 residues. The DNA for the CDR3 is TGTGCCAGCAGCCAAGGGCTTACCAGGGTGAACACTGAAGCTTTCTTT. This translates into CASSQGLTRVNTEAFF. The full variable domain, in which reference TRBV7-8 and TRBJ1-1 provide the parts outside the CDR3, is GAGVSQSPRYKVAKRGQDVALRCDPISGHVSLFWYQQALGQGPEFLTYFQNEAQLDKSGLPSDRFFAERPEGSVSTLKIQRTQQEDSAVYLCASSQGLTRVNTEAFFGQGTRLTVV.

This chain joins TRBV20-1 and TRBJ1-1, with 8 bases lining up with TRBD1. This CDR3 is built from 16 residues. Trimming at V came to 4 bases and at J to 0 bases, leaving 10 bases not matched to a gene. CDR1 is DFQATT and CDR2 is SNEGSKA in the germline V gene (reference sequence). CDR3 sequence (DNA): TGCAGTGCTATCCCCGACAGGGGCGGAGTGAACACTGAAGCTTTCTTT. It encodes CSAIPDRGGVNTEAFF.

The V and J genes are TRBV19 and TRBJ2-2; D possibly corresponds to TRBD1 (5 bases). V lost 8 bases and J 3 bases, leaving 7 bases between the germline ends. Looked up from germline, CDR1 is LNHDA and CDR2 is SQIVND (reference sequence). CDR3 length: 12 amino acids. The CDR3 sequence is CASQTDTGELFF. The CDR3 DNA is TGTGCCAGTCAGACAGACACCGGGGAGCTGTTTTTT.